One sample yielded the 9 T cell receptor beta chains listed below, sequenced in a study of shared clonotypes between healthy human individuals. TCRdb's table, derived via immunoSEQ multiplex PCR, lists solely in-frame clones and lacks some. Among about 1 million clones listed, approximately 68% were seen once. Sequencing was done on a sample of memory CD4+ T cells sorted from blood. Subset: CD45RA-negative fraction. These receptors were collected from a man aged 18 to 29 in good health.

Worth noting for this clone: Other DNA variants within this sample encode the same CDR3. The chain recombines TRBV5-1 with TRBJ1-3; D might be TRBD1 (5 bases). The CDR3 extends over 14 amino acids. Germline values: CDR1 SGHRS, CDR2 YFSETQ. Trimming cost V 0 bases and J 4 bases, with 8 bases left between them. The CDR3 DNA reads as TGCGCCAGCAGCTTGGCCGGGGCCGGAAACACCATATATTTT. Its translation: CASSLAGAGNTIYF.

This sequence joins TRBV11-2 and TRBJ2-2; 11 bases fit TRBD2. Germline V CDR1 and CDR2: SGHAT, FQNNGV. V was clipped by 5 bases and J by 0 bases; unmatched bases: 8. The CDR3 length is 18 residues. In DNA form, the CDR3 reads TGTGCCAGCAGCGCCCGACTTAGCGGGGGGGCGAACACCGGGGAGCTGTTTTTT. The encoded protein is CASSARLSGGANTGELFF.

This clone was picked up a small number of times. The same CDR3 can be traced to other DNA sequences in this sample. The V and J genes are TRBV7-2 and TRBJ2-6, with unresolved D. Germline lookup yields CDR1 SGHTA and CDR2 FQGNSA. The CDR3 extends over 15 amino acids. The ends were cut back, 3 bases at V and 0 bases at J, with 6 bases in the middle. This CDR3 is CASSLRSSGANVLTF. The DNA for the CDR3 is TGTGCCAGCAGCTTGCGCAGCTCTGGGGCCAACGTCCTGACTTTC.

The chain has TRBV6-6 and TRBJ2-7; 9 bases match TRBD1. Germline V gene lookup returns CDR1 MNHNY and CDR2 SVGAGI (reference sequence). The V gene end was trimmed by 6 bases and the J gene end by 3 bases; junction bases not matched to a gene: 6. This CDR3 has 14 residues. The CDR3 DNA reads TGTGCCAGCAGAAGCGGGACAGGGAACTACGAGCAGTACTTC. The encoded protein is CASRSGTGNYEQYF.

The chain uses TRBV6-1 and TRBJ1-3; 8 bases match TRBD1. In germline, CDR1 is MNHNS, CDR2 SASEGT. With V trimmed by 4 bases and J by 0 bases, 5 bases remained unmatched. The CDR3 covers 16 residues. The CDR3 DNA reads as TGTGCCAGCAGTGCGGGGGACAGGCTCTCTGGAAACACCATATATTTT. This sequence encodes CASSAGDRLSGNTIYF.

This chain uses TRBV7-9 with TRBJ2-4, with TRBD2 identical over 7 bases. In germline, CDR1 is SEHNR, CDR2 FQNEAQ (reference sequence). This CDR3 contains 17 residues. Trimming at V came to 7 bases and at J to 6 bases, leaving 18 bases not matched to a gene. The CDR3 region is CASISRGEGYTLNIQYF. The CDR3 DNA is TGTGCCAGCATCTCTAGAGGGGAGGGATACACCTTAAACATTCAGTACTTC.

The chain couples TRBV5-4 to TRBJ1-1, with D perhaps TRBD1 (6 bases). Germline assignment: CDR1 SGHNT and CDR2 YYREEE (reference sequence). The germline V and J ends were trimmed by 3 bases and 4 bases, with 16 bases remaining between them. The CDR3 totals 15 residues. The CDR3 spells CASSSYLTGTTEAFF. The CDR3 DNA is TGTGCCAGCAGCTCCTACCTTACAGGGACCACTGAAGCTTTCTTT.

The V call is TRBV9, the J call TRBJ2-7; D is tentatively TRBD1 or TRBD2 (6 bases each). Germline V gene lookup returns CDR1 SGDLS and CDR2 YYNGEE. Trimming removed 9 bases from V and 2 bases from J, with 18 bases in between. The CDR3 spans 14 residues. The chain's CDR3 is CATKGRRDTYEQYF. CDR3 nucleotides: TGTGCCACCAAGGGAAGGCGGGACACCTACGAGCAGTACTTC.

The chain employs TRBV11-2 and TRBJ1-1; 11 bases align to TRBD1. In germline, CDR1 is SGHAT, CDR2 FQNNGV. The V gene end was trimmed by 4 bases and the J gene end by 1 base; junction bases not matched to a gene: 5. The CDR3 sequence is 16 residues long. In DNA form, the CDR3 reads TGTGCCAGCAGCTGGGGACAGGGGGTAAAGAACACTGAAGCTTTCTTT. Translating gives CASSWGQGVKNTEAFF.